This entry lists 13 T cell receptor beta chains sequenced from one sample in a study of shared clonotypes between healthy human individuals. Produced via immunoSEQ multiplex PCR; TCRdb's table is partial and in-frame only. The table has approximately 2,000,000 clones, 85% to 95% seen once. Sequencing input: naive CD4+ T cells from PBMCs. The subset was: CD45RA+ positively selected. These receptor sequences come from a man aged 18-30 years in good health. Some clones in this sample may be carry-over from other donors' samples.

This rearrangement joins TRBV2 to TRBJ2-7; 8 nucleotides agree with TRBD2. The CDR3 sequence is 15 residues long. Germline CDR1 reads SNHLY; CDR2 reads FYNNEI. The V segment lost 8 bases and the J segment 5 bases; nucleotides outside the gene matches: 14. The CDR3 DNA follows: TGTGCCAGCGGTCGGGCTAGCGGGTTGGTAAACGAGCAGTACTTC. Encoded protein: CASGRASGLVNEQYF.

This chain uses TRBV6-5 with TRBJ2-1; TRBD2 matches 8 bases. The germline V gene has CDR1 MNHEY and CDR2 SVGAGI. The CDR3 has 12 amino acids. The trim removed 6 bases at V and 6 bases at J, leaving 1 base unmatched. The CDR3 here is CASRRGVNEQFF. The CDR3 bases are TGTGCCAGCAGGCGGGGGGTCAATGAGCAGTTCTTC.

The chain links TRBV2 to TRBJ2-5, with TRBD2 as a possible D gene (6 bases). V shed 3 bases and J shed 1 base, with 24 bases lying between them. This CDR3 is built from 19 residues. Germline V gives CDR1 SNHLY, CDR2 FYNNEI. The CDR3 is CASSESGGAGQRSQETQYF. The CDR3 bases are TGTGCCAGCAGTGAGTCGGGCGGGGCGGGCCAGCGGAGCCAAGAGACCCAGTACTTC.

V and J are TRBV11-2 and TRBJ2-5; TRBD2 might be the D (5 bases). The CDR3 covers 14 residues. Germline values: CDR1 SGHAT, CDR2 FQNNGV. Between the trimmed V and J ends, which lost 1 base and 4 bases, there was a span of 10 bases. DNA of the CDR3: TGTGCCAGCAGCTTAGTCAGCGGCCCAGAGACCCAGTACTTC. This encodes CASSLVSGPETQYF.

CDR3 coding DNA: TGTGCCAGCACCCCTTTGGGGAGGTGGGATACGCAGTATTTT. Translation: CASTPLGRWDTQYF. This chain uses TRBV28 with TRBJ2-3; a possible D gene is TRBD2 (6 bases). The CDR3 spans 14 residues. With 7 bases removed from V and 6 bases from J, the gap between germline ends came to 17 bases. Germline loops: CDR1 MDHEN, CDR2 SYDVKM.

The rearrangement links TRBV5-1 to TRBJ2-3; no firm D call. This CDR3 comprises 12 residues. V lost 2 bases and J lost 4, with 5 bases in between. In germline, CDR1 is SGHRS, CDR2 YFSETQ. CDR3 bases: TGCGCCAGCAGCTTTTCGGCAGATACGCAGTATTTT. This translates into CASSFSADTQYF.

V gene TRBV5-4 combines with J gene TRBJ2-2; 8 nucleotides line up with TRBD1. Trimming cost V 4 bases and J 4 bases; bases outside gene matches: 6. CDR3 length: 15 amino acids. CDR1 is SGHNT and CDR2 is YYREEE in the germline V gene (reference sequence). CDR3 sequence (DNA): TGTGCCAGCAGCGACAGGGGTCAGGGCACCGGGGAGCTGTTTTTT. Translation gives CASSDRGQGTGELFF. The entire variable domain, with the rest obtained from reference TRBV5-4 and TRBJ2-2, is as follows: ETGVTQSPTHLIKTRGQQVTLRCSSQSGHNTVSWYQQALGQGPQFIFQYYREEENGRGNFPPRFSGLQFPNYSSELNVNALELDDSALYLCASSDRGQGTGELFFGEGSRLTVL.

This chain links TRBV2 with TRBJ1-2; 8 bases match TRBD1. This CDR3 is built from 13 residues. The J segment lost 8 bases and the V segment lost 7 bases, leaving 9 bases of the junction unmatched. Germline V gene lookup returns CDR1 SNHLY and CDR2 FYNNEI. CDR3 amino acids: CASNLDRAVGYTF. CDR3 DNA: TGTGCCAGCAACCTGGACAGGGCGGTCGGCTACACCTTC.

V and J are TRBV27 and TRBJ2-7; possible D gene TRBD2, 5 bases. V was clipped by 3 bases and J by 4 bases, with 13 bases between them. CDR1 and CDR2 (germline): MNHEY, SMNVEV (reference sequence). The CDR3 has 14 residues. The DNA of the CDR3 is TGTGCCAGCAGTTTCTACGGGAAAGGGTACGAGCAGTACTTC. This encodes CASSFYGKGYEQYF.

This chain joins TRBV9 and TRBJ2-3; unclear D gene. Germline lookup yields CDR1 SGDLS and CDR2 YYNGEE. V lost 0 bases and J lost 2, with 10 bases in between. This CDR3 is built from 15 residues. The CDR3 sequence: CASSVEGGVTDTQYF. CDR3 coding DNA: TGTGCCAGCAGCGTAGAAGGTGGAGTCACAGATACGCAGTATTTT.

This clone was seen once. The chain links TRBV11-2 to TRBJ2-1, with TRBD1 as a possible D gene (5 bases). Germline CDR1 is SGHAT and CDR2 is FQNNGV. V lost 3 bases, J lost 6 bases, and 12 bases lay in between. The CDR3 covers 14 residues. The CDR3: CASSFGRESNEQFF. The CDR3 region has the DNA TGTGCCAGCAGCTTTGGCAGGGAATCCAATGAGCAGTTCTTC.

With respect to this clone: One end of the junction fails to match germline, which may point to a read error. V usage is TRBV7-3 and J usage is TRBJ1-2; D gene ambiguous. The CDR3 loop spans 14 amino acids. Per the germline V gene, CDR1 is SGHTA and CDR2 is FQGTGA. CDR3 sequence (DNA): TGTGCCAGCAGTTTAAACTGGGGAGCGGATGGCTACACCTTC. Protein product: CASSLNWGADGYTF.

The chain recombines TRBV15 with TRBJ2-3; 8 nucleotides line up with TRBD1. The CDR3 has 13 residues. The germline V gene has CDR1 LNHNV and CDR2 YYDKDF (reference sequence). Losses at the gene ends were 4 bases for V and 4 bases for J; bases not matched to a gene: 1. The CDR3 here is CATSMTGADTQYF. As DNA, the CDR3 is TGTGCCACCAGCATGACAGGGGCAGATACGCAGTATTTT.